This T cell receptor (beta chain) derives from a study of blood T cell repertoires in COVID-19. For the study at large: Both acute and convalescent COVID-19 samples were obtained from the United States, Italy and Spain. T cells, B-cell-depleted T cells, or PBMCs supplied cDNA or gDNA.

This clone was counted a few times. The CDR3 extends over 15 amino acids. Germline CDR1 reads LNHDA; CDR2 reads SQIVND (reference sequence). V was clipped by 4 bases and J by 4 bases; unmatched bases: 7. Assay: immunoSEQ multiplex PCR; the TCRdb copy retains only in-frame clones and omits some. The table has 250,000 to 300,000 clones, around 92% seen once; the top ten hold about 2%. The rearrangement links TRBV19 to TRBJ2-5; 9 positions agree with TRBD2. The source of this sequence is a woman aged 60-75 years who had recovered from COVID-19. The sample was PBMCs or T cells enriched from blood (not recorded which). Written as DNA, the CDR3 is TGTGCCAGTAGTACCTCGGGACTAGCAGGAGAGACCCAGTACTTC. Encoded protein: CASSTSGLAGETQYF.